A single sample is the source of the 27 T cell receptor beta chains below, sequenced in a study of blood T cell repertoires in COVID-19. Only in-frame clones appear in the TCRdb table, and some are missing; sequencing was by immunoSEQ multiplex PCR. The data show 200,000 or so clones, around 79% seen once. Sequenced sample: peripheral blood. These receptors were taken from a man aged 55 to 69 with active or convalescent COVID-19.

A few counts support this clone. The genes are TRBV11-2 and TRBJ2-5, with 11 bases matching TRBD1. Losses at the gene ends were 8 bases for V and 4 bases for J; bases not matched to a gene: 3. The CDR3 is 13 residues long. Germline CDR1 and CDR2: SGHAT and FQNNGV. The CDR3 DNA sequence: TGTGCCAGCGGGGGACAGGGGGGAGAGACCCAGTACTTC. It translates to CASGGQGGETQYF.

The V call is TRBV18, the J call TRBJ2-5; D might be TRBD2 (5 bases). Germline V gene data show CDR1 as KGHSH and CDR2 as LQKENI. V dropped 8 bases and J dropped 3 bases, with 19 bases sitting between them. The CDR3 has 15 amino acids. CDR3 coding DNA: TGTGCCAGCAGACCCTCGGCGGGCAGCGAAGAGACCCAGTACTTC. Protein sequence: CASRPSAGSEETQYF.

The chain uses TRBV18 and TRBJ2-1; possibly TRBD1 for D (5 bases). The CDR3 spans 13 residues. V was clipped by 4 bases and J by 7 bases, with 11 bases between them. Germline V CDR1 and CDR2: KGHSH, LQKENI. CDR3 DNA sequence: TGTGCCAGCTCACGGTCCCAGGGAAATGAGCAGTTCTTC. It encodes CASSRSQGNEQFF. The whole variable domain, remainder taken from reference TRBV18 and TRBJ2-1, is NAGVMQNPRHLVRRRGQEARLRCSPMKGHSHVYWYRQLPEEGLKFMVYLQKENIIDESGMPKERFSAEFPKEGPSILRIQQVVRGDSAAYFCASSRSQGNEQFFGPGTRLTVL.

The chain recombines TRBV11-2 with TRBJ1-6, with TRBD1 matching 9 bases. V gave up 5 bases and J gave up 4 bases; unmatched junction bases: 3. The V gene's germline CDR1 is SGHAT and CDR2 FQNNGV. The CDR3 covers 15 residues. The CDR3, as DNA: TGTGCCAGCAGCCCCGGGACAGGGTATAATTCACCCCTCCACTTT. This codes for CASSPGTGYNSPLHF.

This chain connects TRBV12-5 to TRBJ1-2; D is perhaps TRBD1 (5 bases). Germline assignment: CDR1 LGHNT and CDR2 FRNRAP. V gave up 6 bases and J gave up 8 bases, with 19 bases separating them. The CDR3 loop spans 14 amino acids. CDR3 sequence reads: CASGPSLGVRGYTF. CDR3 DNA: TGTGCTAGTGGACCGAGTTTAGGGGTGCGGGGCTACACCTTC.

The chain recombines TRBV18 with TRBJ2-2, with D unclear. The V gene lost 1 base and the J gene lost 5 bases, with 8 bases spanning the gap. Germline V lookup: CDR1 KGHSH, CDR2 LQKENI. This CDR3 has 14 amino acids. This chain's CDR3 is CASSPLPDTGELFF. CDR3 nucleotide sequence: TGTGCCAGCTCACCACTACCAGATACCGGGGAGCTGTTTTTT. The full variable domain, rest sourced from reference TRBV18 and TRBJ2-2, is NAGVMQNPRHLVRRRGQEARLRCSPMKGHSHVYWYRQLPEEGLKFMVYLQKENIIDESGMPKERFSAEFPKEGPSILRIQQVVRGDSAAYFCASSPLPDTGELFFGEGSRLTVL.

The rearrangement uses TRBV24-1 and TRBJ2-3, with TRBD2 matching over 10 bases. J was trimmed by 5 bases and V by 3 bases; bases with no gene match: 4. The CDR3 spans 15 residues. CDR1 and CDR2 (germline): KGHDR, SFDVKD. The CDR3 protein is CATSDRLAGEDTQYF. The DNA of the CDR3 is TGTGCCACCAGTGATAGGCTAGCGGGGGAAGATACGCAGTATTTT.

The chain recombines TRBV6-5 with TRBJ1-2; 8 positions match TRBD1. J gave up 8 bases and V 6 bases, and 14 bases lay outside the gene matches. Germline V gene data show CDR1 as MNHEY and CDR2 as SVGAGI. The CDR3 is 15 residues long. Here the CDR3 DNA reads TGTGCCAGCAGGCTTCAGGGGGCCGGAATCGAGGGCTACACCTTC. Protein sequence: CASRLQGAGIEGYTF.

The chain links TRBV18 to TRBJ1-5; 7 bases align to TRBD1. This CDR3 has 14 amino acids. Germline V lookup: CDR1 KGHSH, CDR2 LQKENI. V shed 8 bases, J shed 2 bases, and the junction held 6 bases outside the gene matches. The CDR3 sequence: CASAKGARNQPQHF. The CDR3 DNA follows: TGTGCCAGCGCGAAGGGGGCCCGCAATCAGCCCCAGCATTTT.

The CDR3, as DNA: TGTGCCAGCACCCTAGGAGTGAGCACTGAAGCTTTCTTT. This gives the protein CASTLGVSTEAFF. This sequence joins TRBV12-3 or TRBV12-4 and TRBJ1-1, with D unclear. This CDR3 comprises 13 residues. Trimming shortened V by 7 bases and J by 4 bases, and 13 bases separated the two germline ends.

The genes are TRBV5-6 and TRBJ1-1; the match to TRBD1 covers 9 bases. Germline CDR1 is SGHDT and CDR2 is YYEEEE. The trim removed 4 bases at V and 7 bases at J, leaving 11 bases unmatched. The CDR3 runs to 15 residues. CDR3 sequence (DNA): TGTGCCAGCAGCCGGAGACAGGGGGGCAAACATGAAGCTTTCTTT. This codes for CASSRRQGGKHEAFF.

This rearrangement joins TRBV29-1 to TRBJ1-1, with unresolved D. V dropped 3 bases and J dropped 10 bases, with 18 bases sitting between them. Per the germline V gene, CDR1 is SQVTM and CDR2 is ANQGSEA. This CDR3 is 13 amino acids long. CDR3 coding DNA: TGCAGCGTTGATGCGCTGGACGGGATGGGAGCTTTCTTT. Translation: CSVDALDGMGAFF.

This chain uses TRBV2 with TRBJ2-1, with TRBD2 matching 8 bases. Germline V lookup: CDR1 SNHLY, CDR2 FYNNEI. V gave up 6 bases and J gave up 2 bases; unmatched junction bases: 6. There are 15 residues in the CDR3. The CDR3 bases are TGTGCCAGCAGCGATAGCGGGGCGACCTACAATGAGCAGTTCTTC. Amino acid sequence: CASSDSGATYNEQFF.

The V call is TRBV5-1, the J call TRBJ2-1; 8 nucleotides match TRBD2. V trimming: 4 bases; J trimming: 5 bases; junction bases outside the gene matches: 8. This CDR3 has 15 amino acids. Germline CDR1 SGHRS, CDR2 YFSETQ. CDR3 coding DNA: TGCGCCAGCAGCCCCTCCGGGACTAGGGACAATGAGCAGTTCTTC. It encodes CASSPSGTRDNEQFF. The full variable domain, in which reference TRBV5-1 and TRBJ2-1 provide the parts outside the CDR3, is KAGVTQTPRYLIKTRGQQVTLSCSPISGHRSVSWYQQTPGQGLQFLFEYFSETQRNKGNFPGRFSGRQFSNSRSEMNVSTLELGDSALYLCASSPSGTRDNEQFFGPGTRLTVL.

The chain employs TRBV28 and TRBJ2-7, with TRBD2 matching 10 bases. The CDR3 is 14 residues long. Trimming cost V 6 bases and J 5 bases; bases outside gene matches: 7. Germline-derived CDR1 and CDR2 are MDHEN and SYDVKM. The CDR3 nucleotides are TGTGCCAGCAGACGAGCGGGAGGGGCAAACGAGCAGTACTTC. Protein sequence: CASRRAGGANEQYF.

The rearrangement links TRBV24-1 to TRBJ2-1; 9 bases agree with TRBD1. V lost 7 bases and J lost 8; bases outside the gene matches: 8. There are 14 residues in the CDR3. The germline CDR1 and CDR2 sequences are KGHDR and SFDVKD. The CDR3 DNA reads as TGTGCCACCAGCACACGGGACAGGGTAGATGAGCAGTTCTTC. Residues: CATSTRDRVDEQFF.

This clone has just a few counts. The chain has TRBV28 and TRBJ1-1; 10 nucleotides match TRBD1. Per germline, CDR1 MDHEN and CDR2 SYDVKM. This CDR3 is built from 14 residues. V trimming: 4 bases; J trimming: 8 bases; junction bases outside the gene matches: 7. CDR3 nucleotide sequence: TGTGCCAGCAGTTATGTAAGGGGACAGGGGGAAGCTTTCTTT. This sequence encodes CASSYVRGQGEAFF.

This chain connects TRBV12-3 or TRBV12-4 to TRBJ1-1; D gene ambiguous. This CDR3 contains 11 residues. The ends were cut back, 6 bases at V and 3 bases at J, with 5 bases in the middle. In DNA, the CDR3 is TGTGCCAGCAGCCCTTACACTGAAGCTTTCTTT. The encoded protein is CASSPYTEAFF.

This rearrangement joins TRBV29-1 to TRBJ2-3, with TRBD1 matching 9 bases. Trimming removed 7 bases from V and 0 bases from J; junction bases left unmatched: 5. This CDR3 has 14 amino acids. From germline, CDR1 is SQVTM and CDR2 ANQGSEA. The DNA of the CDR3 is TGCAGCGGGGCGGGACAGGGAAGCACAGATACGCAGTATTTT. Translated: CSGAGQGSTDTQYF.

The J gene is TRBJ2-2, the V gene TRBV7-8, with a possible D match to TRBD2 (6 bases). V was cut by 4 bases and J by 0 bases, with 12 bases left in between. The CDR3 consists of 16 residues. Germline V gene sequence: CDR1 SGHVS, CDR2 FQNEAQ. This CDR3 is CASSSPEGTNTGELFF. The CDR3, as DNA: TGTGCCAGCAGCTCGCCGGAGGGGACGAACACCGGGGAGCTGTTTTTT.

The rearrangement links TRBV5-1 to TRBJ1-3; TRBD1 might be the D (5 bases). Germline assignment: CDR1 SGHRS and CDR2 YFSETQ. The CDR3 length is 14 residues. V was clipped by 7 bases and J by 1 base, with 12 bases between them. The DNA for the CDR3 is TGCGCCAGCGCCCAGGGTTTTTCTGGAAACACCATATATTTT. Its translation: CASAQGFSGNTIYF.

The chain links TRBV12-2 to TRBJ1-5. TRBV12-2 is a recognized pseudogene. There are 16 residues in the CDR3. The CDR3 protein is CASRSDKGRRGQPQHF. As DNA, the CDR3 is TGTGCAAGTCGCTCCGATAAAGGGAGACGGGGACAGCCCCAGCATTTT.

This clone was seen just once. V is TRBV5-4 and J is TRBJ1-1; TRBD1 is a possible D gene (5 bases). V was trimmed by 7 bases and J by 3 bases, leaving 19 bases between them. Per germline, CDR1 SGHNT and CDR2 YYREEE (reference sequence). The CDR3 loop spans 15 amino acids. Here the CDR3 reads CASQLGEGADTEAFF. For the CDR3, the DNA is TGTGCCAGCCAGCTTGGAGAAGGGGCCGACACTGAAGCTTTCTTT.

The CDR3 DNA reads TGTGCCAGCAGCCCCGGGGGGGTCGTTGGTTCACCCCTCCACTTT. Translated: CASSPGGVVGSPLHF. The genes are TRBV7-9 and TRBJ1-6; tentatively, D is TRBD1 (5 bases). Looked up from germline, CDR1 is SEHNR and CDR2 is FQNEAQ (reference sequence). The CDR3 has 15 amino acids. Trimming cost V 5 bases and J 9 bases, with 17 bases left between them.

This sequence joins TRBV14 and TRBJ1-1; 7 bases match TRBD1. Trimming at V came to 3 bases and at J to 2 bases, leaving 9 bases not matched to a gene. CDR1 and CDR2 (germline): SGHDN, FVKESK. The CDR3 totals 16 residues. CDR3 DNA sequence: TGTGCCAGCAGCCAGTTACAGGGGCTCGGAAACACTGAAGCTTTCTTT. As protein: CASSQLQGLGNTEAFF. Looking up the rest from reference TRBV14 and TRBJ1-1 gives the full variable domain: EAGVTQFPSHSVIEKGQTVTLRCDPISGHDNLYWYRRVMGKEIKFLLHFVKESKQDESGMPNNRFLAERTGGTYSTLKVQPAELEDSGVYFCASSQLQGLGNTEAFFGQGTRLTVV.

This clone has a handful of counts. The V gene is TRBV4-1, the J gene TRBJ2-7; 14 positions agree with TRBD2. The V gene's germline CDR1 is MGHRA and CDR2 YSYEKL. V was clipped by 2 bases and J by 0 bases; unmatched bases: 3. The CDR3 spans 17 residues. In DNA form, the CDR3 reads TGCGCCAGCAGCCAAACCGGGACTAGCGGGAGCTCCTACGAGCAGTACTTC. It encodes CASSQTGTSGSSYEQYF.

This chain connects TRBV21-1 to TRBJ2-3; the tabulated D call, TRBD1, remains unverified against the DNA. TRBV21-1 counts as a pseudogene. This CDR3 is 16 amino acids long. In DNA, the CDR3 is TGTGCCAGCAGGGACTCCGGGACAGGAAACACAGATACGCAGTATTTT. This translates into CASRDSGTGNTDTQYF.